One sample yielded the 29 T cell receptor beta chains listed below, sequenced in a study of T cell responses to AZD1222 COVID-19 vaccine. The table came from immunoSEQ multiplex PCR; TCRdb's copy has only in-frame clones and leaves some out. The sample yields about 120,000 clones, about 85% seen once. The sequenced sample was peripheral blood, obtained 28 days after the second AZD1222 dose. The receptors stem from an adult who received the AZD1222 COVID-19 vaccine.

This chain links TRBV12-3 or TRBV12-4 with TRBJ2-5; D unresolved. The length of the CDR3 is 11 residues. V shed 4 bases and J shed 6 bases, with 6 bases lying between them. The CDR3 DNA reads TGTGCCAGCAGTTCCGCCCAGACCCAGTACTTC. Translated: CASSSAQTQYF.

The rearrangement joins TRBV5-4 to TRBJ2-5, with TRBD1 identical over 7 bases. This CDR3 region has 14 residues. The V gene's germline CDR1 is SGHNT and CDR2 YYREEE (reference sequence). V was pared by 4 bases and J by 4 bases, with 7 bases of the junction left unmatched. For the CDR3, the DNA is TGTGCCAGCAGCCACAGGGACAGCCGAGAGACCCAGTACTTC. Translating gives CASSHRDSRETQYF. The whole variable domain, remainder taken from reference TRBV5-4 and TRBJ2-5, is ETGVTQSPTHLIKTRGQQVTLRCSSQSGHNTVSWYQQALGQGPQFIFQYYREEENGRGNFPPRFSGLQFPNYSSELNVNALELDDSALYLCASSHRDSRETQYFGPGTRLLVL.

V gene TRBV19 combines with J gene TRBJ2-2, with D maybe TRBD1 (5 bases). The germline V gene has CDR1 LNHDA and CDR2 SQIVND (reference sequence). This CDR3 spans 13 amino acids. Trimming stripped 5 bases from V and 4 bases from J, with 8 bases between. CDR3 residues: CASSLTATGELFF. The CDR3 nucleotides read TGTGCCAGTAGTTTGACAGCCACCGGGGAGCTGTTTTTT.

The DNA of the CDR3 is TGTGCCAGCAGCGTAGTCGACGTAGCGGGCAATGAGCAGTTCTTC. Amino acid sequence: CASSVVDVAGNEQFF. This chain joins TRBV9 and TRBJ2-1; 7 bases match TRBD2. Unmatched junction bases numbered 6, after V lost 0 bases and J lost 6 bases. The germline V gene has CDR1 SGDLS and CDR2 YYNGEE. The CDR3 is made up of 15 amino acids.

The CDR3 loop reads CASSLLAGGPAEQFF. Here the CDR3 DNA reads TGTGCCAGCAGCCTCCTAGCGGGGGGGCCTGCTGAGCAGTTCTTC. The genes are TRBV3-1 (or the pseudogene TRBV3-2) and TRBJ2-1, with 12 bases matching TRBD2. V was clipped by 4 bases and J by 9 bases; unmatched bases: 7. CDR1 LGHDT and CDR2 YNNKEL come from the germline V gene (reference sequence). The CDR3 has 15 residues.

The V gene is TRBV19, the J gene TRBJ2-7; maybe TRBD2 (5 bases). V was pared by 5 bases and J by 5 bases, with 13 bases between. Germline lookup yields CDR1 LNHDA and CDR2 SQIVND (reference sequence). The CDR3 is 13 amino acids. This CDR3 reads CASSSGITNEQYF. As DNA, the CDR3 is TGTGCCAGTAGTTCCGGGATTACCAACGAGCAGTACTTC.

The J gene is TRBJ1-1, the V gene TRBV18, with 9 bases fitting TRBD1. V shed 4 bases and J 0 bases; nucleotides not matched to a gene: 6. The CDR3 length is 16 residues. CDR1 KGHSH and CDR2 LQKENI come from the germline V gene. The CDR3 region has the DNA TGTGCCAGCTCACGCACAGGGGGCGTCGTGAACACTGAAGCTTTCTTT. Protein sequence: CASSRTGGVVNTEAFF.

The V call is TRBV7-8, the J call TRBJ2-5; 8 bases are a match to TRBD1. From germline, CDR1 is SGHVS and CDR2 FQNEAQ. J was trimmed by 5 bases and V by 1 base; bases with no gene match: 9. The CDR3 has 16 residues. The CDR3 sequence: CASSLVVAGGGETQYF. The CDR3, as DNA: TGTGCCAGCAGCTTAGTGGTTGCAGGGGGCGGGGAGACCCAGTACTTC. Full variable domain (rest looked up from reference TRBV7-8 and TRBJ2-5): GAGVSQSPRYKVAKRGQDVALRCDPISGHVSLFWYQQALGQGPEFLTYFQNEAQLDKSGLPSDRFFAERPEGSVSTLKIQRTQQEDSAVYLCASSLVVAGGGETQYFGPGTRLLVL.

The chain has TRBV9 and TRBJ2-3; perhaps TRBD1 as D (6 bases). Trimming stripped 5 bases from V and 6 bases from J, with 16 bases between. This CDR3 is built from 14 residues. CDR1 SGDLS and CDR2 YYNGEE come from the germline V gene. The DNA of the CDR3 is TGTGCCAGCAGGGGGGCGGACCCCCGGGATACGCAGTATTTT. Translation gives CASRGADPRDTQYF.

The rearrangement links TRBV5-1 to TRBJ1-2; 8 nucleotides line up with TRBD1. CDR3 length equals 14 residues. In germline, CDR1 is SGHRS, CDR2 YFSETQ. Trimming cost V 4 bases and J 6 bases; bases outside gene matches: 8. In DNA form, the CDR3 reads TGCGCCAGCAGCCCGGACAGGGAGGGTCATGGCTACACCTTC. Protein: CASSPDREGHGYTF.

The gene calls are TRBV5-4 and TRBJ1-3; TRBD1 matches 9 bases. The V segment lost 0 bases and the J segment 0 bases; nucleotides outside the gene matches: 1. The CDR3 extends over 16 amino acids. CDR1 and CDR2 from the germline V gene are SGHNT and YYREEE (reference sequence). Here the CDR3 DNA reads TGTGCCAGCAGCTTGGGGGACAGGGTCTCTGGAAACACCATATATTTT. It encodes CASSLGDRVSGNTIYF.

The chain recombines TRBV11-3 with TRBJ1-2; no clear D. CDR1 is SGHNT, CDR2 YENEEA, per germline. The ends were cut back, 2 bases at V and 0 bases at J, with 4 bases in the middle. The CDR3 spans 13 residues. Here the CDR3 DNA reads TGTGCCAGCAGCTTAACCGCTAACTATGGCTACACCTTC. It specifies CASSLTANYGYTF.

The rearrangement uses TRBV5-5 and TRBJ2-7, with D possibly called TRBD1 or TRBD2 (5 bases each). CDR1 is SGHKS, CDR2 YYEKEE, per germline (reference sequence). V dropped 2 bases and J dropped 3 bases, with 12 bases sitting between them. The CDR3 runs to 14 residues. The CDR3 bases are TGTGCCAGCAGCTTCTGGGACGGAAACTACGAGCAGTACTTC. Its translation: CASSFWDGNYEQYF.

The chain recombines TRBV30 with TRBJ1-1, with unresolved D. There are 12 residues in the CDR3. V was clipped by 5 bases and J by 4 bases, with 11 bases between them. Germline CDR1 GTSNPN, CDR2 SVGIG (reference sequence). For the CDR3, the DNA is TGTGCCTGGGGACTTTCGAGCACTGAAGCTTTCTTT. Amino acid sequence: CAWGLSSTEAFF. Supplemented by reference TRBV30 and TRBJ1-1, the full variable domain reads SQTIHQWPATLVQPVGSPLSLECTVEGTSNPNLYWYRQAAGRGLQLLFYSVGIGQISSEVPQNLSASRPQDRQFILSSKKLLLSDSGFYLCAWGLSSTEAFFGQGTRLTVV.

This clone turned up a few times. The same CDR3 is also encoded by other DNA sequences in this sample. This rearrangement joins TRBV7-8 to TRBJ1-5, with TRBD1 as a possible D gene (6 bases). V lost 5 bases and J 4 bases, leaving 9 bases between the germline ends. Per germline, CDR1 SGHVS and CDR2 FQNEAQ. CDR3 length: 13 residues. CDR3 residues: CASSRDRNQPQHF. DNA of the CDR3: TGTGCCAGCAGCCGCGACAGGAATCAGCCCCAGCATTTT.

The genes are TRBV19 and TRBJ2-5; unclear D gene. The germline V gene encodes CDR1 LNHDA and CDR2 SQIVND (reference sequence). This CDR3 comprises 15 residues. V shed 1 base and J shed 5 bases, with 14 bases lying between them. The CDR3 DNA is TGTGCCAGTAGTATAGGGGGTCTACAACAGGAGACCCAGTACTTC. The encoded protein is CASSIGGLQQETQYF.

This rearrangement joins TRBV30 to TRBJ2-2; D remains ambiguous. This CDR3 has 13 amino acids. V shed 0 bases and J shed 9 bases, with 11 bases lying between them. CDR1 GTSNPN and CDR2 SVGIG come from the germline V gene (reference sequence). The chain's CDR3 is CAWSVRQVRELFF. CDR3 DNA: TGTGCCTGGAGTGTTCGGCAGGTCCGGGAGCTGTTTTTT. The whole variable domain, filled in from reference TRBV30 and TRBJ2-2, reads SQTIHQWPATLVQPVGSPLSLECTVEGTSNPNLYWYRQAAGRGLQLLFYSVGIGQISSEVPQNLSASRPQDRQFILSSKKLLLSDSGFYLCAWSVRQVRELFFGEGSRLTVL.

The table lists this clone with a count of one. This chain uses TRBV25-1 with TRBJ2-2; D is unresolved. Deletions cut 8 bases from V and 0 bases from J, with 13 bases between. Germline CDR1 reads MGHDK; CDR2 reads SYGVNS. The CDR3 extends over 15 amino acids. CDR3 DNA sequence: TGTGCCAGCGGGTGGCTAGGGACGAACACCGGGGAGCTGTTTTTT. Translation gives CASGWLGTNTGELFF.

The chain carries TRBV27 and TRBJ1-6; 11 bases fit TRBD1. CDR3 length: 15 residues. Germline-derived CDR1 and CDR2 are MNHEY and SMNVEV (reference sequence). With 6 bases clipped from V and 6 bases from J, the junction kept 4 bases outside the gene matches. The CDR3 bases are TGTGCCAGCAGGGGGACAGGGGGATCTAATTCACCCCTCCACTTT. The encoded protein is CASRGTGGSNSPLHF.

J is TRBJ2-2 and V is TRBV30; D is undetermined. The ends were cut back, 4 bases at V and 1 base at J, with 10 bases in the middle. There are 14 residues in the CDR3. Germline lookup yields CDR1 GTSNPN and CDR2 SVGIG (reference sequence). CDR3 sequence reads: CAWKVLGNTGELFF. CDR3 nucleotide sequence: TGTGCCTGGAAAGTGCTTGGGAACACCGGGGAGCTGTTTTTT.

The V gene is TRBV14, the J gene TRBJ2-5; 7 bases are a match to TRBD1. CDR1 and CDR2 from the germline V gene are SGHDN and FVKESK. Trimming at V came to 3 bases and at J to 0 bases, leaving 4 bases not matched to a gene. The CDR3 is made up of 15 amino acids. The CDR3 DNA is TGTGCCAGCAGCCAGGACAGGACCTACCAAGAGACCCAGTACTTC. As protein: CASSQDRTYQETQYF.

The CDR3, as DNA: TGTGCCAGCACCAAACGTTCGGGACAGGGGGTCAACGAGCAGTACTTC. Its translation is CASTKRSGQGVNEQYF. The chain recombines TRBV3-1 (or the pseudogene TRBV3-2) with TRBJ2-7; TRBD1 matches at 11 bases. Germline V lookup: CDR1 LGHDT, CDR2 YNNKEL (reference sequence). V dropped 7 bases and J dropped 5; count of bases not matched to a gene: 13. CDR3 length: 16 residues.

The gene calls are TRBV19 and TRBJ2-7; D may be TRBD2 (5 bases). V dropped 1 base and J dropped 7 bases, with 14 bases sitting between them. CDR1 and CDR2 (germline): LNHDA, SQIVND (reference sequence). The CDR3 is 14 amino acids. CDR3 nucleotides: TGTGCCAGTAGTATAGTTCCCGCCCCGGGAGAGCAGTACTTC. It translates to CASSIVPAPGEQYF.

The chain employs TRBV9 and TRBJ2-1, with D tentatively TRBD1 or TRBD2 (6 bases each). This CDR3 contains 15 residues. CDR1 and CDR2 from the germline V gene are SGDLS and YYNGEE. Trimming took 2 bases from V and 0 from J, leaving 9 bases between them. The CDR3 here is CASSVGGASYNEQFF. CDR3 bases: TGTGCCAGCAGCGTGGGGGGCGCCTCCTACAATGAGCAGTTCTTC.

The rearrangement joins TRBV5-1 to TRBJ2-5; TRBD2 agrees at 7 bases. The CDR3 is 15 residues long. J was trimmed by 4 bases and V by 0 bases; bases with no gene match: 6. The germline gives CDR1 SGHRS, CDR2 YFSETQ. CDR3 nucleotide sequence: TGCGCCAGCAGCTTGGCCTTGAGCGGGGCAGAGACCCAGTACTTC. This sequence encodes CASSLALSGAETQYF.

V is TRBV30 and J is TRBJ2-3; no clear D. This CDR3 comprises 12 residues. V was trimmed by 1 base and J by 9 bases, leaving 11 bases between them. The germline V gene encodes CDR1 GTSNPN and CDR2 SVGIG (reference sequence). The CDR3 DNA sequence: TGTGCCTGGAGTGATTTTTTCCAGACGCAGTATTTT. It specifies CAWSDFFQTQYF.

This CDR3 is CASSSGTLNTGELFF. The CDR3, as DNA: TGTGCCAGCAGCTCCGGGACACTGAACACCGGGGAGCTGTTTTTT. This chain joins TRBV9 and TRBJ2-2; D is possibly TRBD1 (6 bases). V lost 4 bases to trimming and J lost 1 base, with 11 bases between them. In germline, CDR1 is SGDLS, CDR2 YYNGEE. The CDR3 length is 15 residues.

The chain combines TRBV9 with TRBJ1-1; D might be TRBD1 (5 bases). The CDR3 length is 17 residues. The V gene's germline CDR1 is SGDLS and CDR2 YYNGEE. Trimming took off 1 base at V and 5 bases at J, with 21 bases between the two ends. CDR3 amino acids: CASSVSFWDPAGTEAFF. The CDR3 coding sequence is TGTGCCAGCAGCGTAAGCTTCTGGGACCCCGCCGGGACTGAAGCTTTCTTT.

This rearrangement joins TRBV2 to TRBJ2-7, with 7 positions matching TRBD1. Germline V gene data show CDR1 as SNHLY and CDR2 as FYNNEI. CDR3 length equals 16 residues. The V gene end was trimmed by 0 bases and the J gene end by 2 bases; junction bases not matched to a gene: 7. This CDR3 reads CASSEAPGQVTYEQYF. CDR3 bases: TGTGCCAGCAGTGAAGCGCCCGGACAGGTGACCTACGAGCAGTACTTC.